The source of this T cell receptor beta chain is a study of regulatory T cells in long-lasting Graves disease. Assembly of TCR beta libraries relied on iRepertoire HTBI primers together with Arm-PCR of CDR3 regions. TCRdb passed the multiplex PCR reads through MiXCR, listing each CDR3 protein once. Among 680,000 or so distinct CDR3 sequences listed, 15% to 20% were seen once. The time point: newly diagnosed GD, antithyroid drugs for less than 3 months. Preparation of the TCR library used RNA extracted from PBMCs. This clonotype was detected ten times or more. In addition, the sample was reused for a study of T cells in Graves' hyperthyroidism and ophthalmopathy.

The material was peripheral blood mononuclear cells (PBMCs), obtained at new diagnosis, from a patient treated with antithyroid drugs. This sequence originates from a woman aged 25-40 years with Graves disease.

DNA for the CDR3: TGTGCCAGCAGCTTACGGACTAGCGGGAGGCCGGGCACAGATACGCAGTATTTT. Amino acids: CASSLRTSGRPGTDTQYF. The chain uses TRBV7-9 and TRBJ2-3, with 14 bases identical to TRBD2. Trimming removed 2 bases from V and 1 base from J; junction bases left unmatched: 5. The length of the CDR3 is 18 residues. From germline, CDR1 is SEHNR and CDR2 FQNEAQ (reference sequence). The entire variable domain, with the rest obtained from reference TRBV7-9 and TRBJ2-3, is as follows: DTGVSQNPRHKITKRGQNVTFRCDPISEHNRLYWYRQTLGQGPEFLTYFQNEAQLEKSRLLSDRFSAERPKGSFSTLEIQRTEQGDSAMYLCASSLRTSGRPGTDTQYFGPGTRLTVL.